The 32 T cell receptor beta chains presented below share a single source sample, sequenced in a study of blood T cell repertoires in COVID-19. This table comes from immunoSEQ multiplex PCR, and its TCRdb copy is limited to in-frame clones, with some not included. The sample has about 220,000 clones; approximately 83% are singletons. The sequenced material came from peripheral blood. The receptors were sampled from a woman aged 25 to 39 who had recovered from COVID-19.

This clone was counted between two and nine times. The chain employs TRBV2 and TRBJ1-5, with TRBD1 matching over 7 bases. V lost 6 bases to trimming and J lost 3 bases; unmatched junction nucleotides: 5. Germline V CDR1 and CDR2: SNHLY, FYNNEI. The CDR3 extends over 14 amino acids. CDR3: CASRNRGINQPQHF. CDR3 nucleotides: TGTGCCAGCAGGAACAGGGGAATCAATCAGCCCCAGCATTTT.

This clone was observed a single time. V is TRBV9 and J is TRBJ1-1; D gene unclear. V lost 7 bases and J 5 bases, leaving 12 bases between the germline ends. CDR3 length: 12 amino acids. In germline, CDR1 is SGDLS, CDR2 YYNGEE. The CDR3 nucleotides are TGTGCCAGCGGCATTGATGGTACTGAAGCTTTCTTT. Translation: CASGIDGTEAFF.

The count of this clone is one. The rearrangement joins TRBV10-3 to TRBJ2-2; a possible D gene is TRBD1 (6 bases). Germline values: CDR1 ENHRY, CDR2 SYGVKD. CDR3 length: 15 residues. The V end lost 10 bases, the J end lost 0 bases, and 15 bases lay between the germline ends. In DNA, the CDR3 is TGTGCCACCCGAACGACAGGCGCGAACACCGGGGAGCTGTTTTTT. Its protein is CATRTTGANTGELFF.

The chain joins TRBV7-2 to TRBJ2-3; 9 bases are shared with TRBD2. Looked up from germline, CDR1 is SGHTA and CDR2 is FQGNSA. J was trimmed by 6 bases and V by 1 base; bases with no gene match: 5. The CDR3 spans 15 residues. In DNA, the CDR3 is TGTGCCAGCAGCTTAGTGGTTAGCGGGAGTGATACGCAGTATTTT. It translates to CASSLVVSGSDTQYF.

This clone has just one count. The J gene is TRBJ2-1, the V gene TRBV6-6, with D perhaps matching TRBD2 (5 bases). The CDR3 runs 14 residues. Trimming pared 0 bases from V and 4 bases from J, leaving 7 bases between. CDR1 MNHNY and CDR2 SVGAGI come from the germline V gene (reference sequence). CDR3 DNA: TGTGCCAGCAGTTACTCGGGAGATTACAATGAGCAGTTCTTC. This gives the protein CASSYSGDYNEQFF.

The CDR3 here is CASSRTGGPYEQYF. Written as DNA, the CDR3 is TGTGCCAGCAGTCGTACAGGGGGCCCCTACGAGCAGTACTTC. The rearrangement joins TRBV7-2 to TRBJ2-7; TRBD1 aligns across 9 bases. The CDR3 has 14 residues. CDR1 is SGHTA and CDR2 is FQGNSA in the germline V gene. V shed 6 bases, J shed 2 bases, and the junction held 5 bases outside the gene matches.

In its sample, this clone was seen once. The genes are TRBV24-1 and TRBJ2-3, with TRBD1 matching 11 bases. The germline gives CDR1 KGHDR, CDR2 SFDVKD. CDR3 length equals 16 residues. The V segment lost 0 bases and the J segment 5 bases; nucleotides outside the gene matches: 3. For the CDR3, the DNA is TGTGCCACCAGTGATTTGGGACAGGGGGCGCGAGATACGCAGTATTTT. Its translation: CATSDLGQGARDTQYF.

The chain is built from TRBV11-2 and TRBJ2-7; TRBD2 aligns across 11 bases. Germline-derived CDR1 and CDR2 are SGHAT and FQNNGV. This CDR3 spans 19 amino acids. V shed 8 bases and J 2 bases; nucleotides not matched to a gene: 20. In DNA, the CDR3 is TGTGCCAGCGTAGGGTGGGGTGGGCTAGCGGGAGGTAAGGCCTACGAGCAGTACTTC. The encoded protein is CASVGWGGLAGGKAYEQYF.

CDR3 in DNA: TGTGCCAGCACGTATGGGACACCCACCTCCGAGCAGTACTTC. Translating gives CASTYGTPTSEQYF. The V gene is TRBV6-5, the J gene TRBJ2-7; D is possibly TRBD1 (6 bases). This CDR3 spans 14 amino acids. Germline values: CDR1 MNHEY, CDR2 SVGAGI. V lost 7 bases and J lost 6, with 19 bases in between.

The CDR3 nucleotides read TGTGCCAGCATTGGGAAGCGGGAGTGGGAGACCCAGTACTTC. Translating gives CASIGKREWETQYF. The chain joins TRBV6-5 to TRBJ2-5; 8 positions agree with TRBD2. The CDR3 sequence is 14 residues long. Germline trimming cut 7 bases from V and 5 bases from J; bases unmatched to any gene: 9. CDR1 MNHEY and CDR2 SVGAGI come from the germline V gene.

The rearrangement joins TRBV28 to TRBJ1-2, with 10 bases matching TRBD1. V lost 6 bases to trimming and J lost 2 bases; unmatched junction nucleotides: 9. CDR3 length: 16 residues. CDR1 is MDHEN and CDR2 is SYDVKM in the germline V gene. The CDR3 DNA is TGTGCCAGCAGCCCTGCGACAGGGGGCGCAAACTATGGCTACACCTTC. It specifies CASSPATGGANYGYTF.

This clone occurred many times. The chain has TRBV28 and TRBJ2-5, with a possible D match to TRBD2 (6 bases). CDR1 is MDHEN and CDR2 is SYDVKM in the germline V gene. There are 13 residues in the CDR3. Trimming shortened V by 5 bases and J by 6 bases, and 13 bases separated the two germline ends. The DNA for the CDR3 is TGTGCCAGCAGTGTTCCGGGAGTAAAGACCCAGTACTTC. Protein sequence: CASSVPGVKTQYF. The full variable domain, completed using reference TRBV28 and TRBJ2-5, is DVKVTQSSRYLVKRTGEKVFLECVQDMDHENMFWYRQDPGLGLRLIYFSYDVKMKEKGDIPEGYSVSREKKERFSLILESASTNQTSMYLCASSVPGVKTQYFGPGTRLLVL.

The chain recombines TRBV11-1 with TRBJ2-1; TRBD1 aligns across 7 bases. Germline lookup yields CDR1 SGHAT and CDR2 FQDESV (reference sequence). Trimming took 5 bases from V and 10 from J; bases not matched to a gene: 8. The CDR3 sequence is 13 residues long. The CDR3 bases are TGTGCCAGCAGCCCGACAGGGTCTCACGAGCAGTTCTTC. Its protein is CASSPTGSHEQFF.

The chain links TRBV7-3 to TRBJ2-1; D is ambiguous. Trimming stripped 0 bases from V and 0 bases from J, with 9 bases between. Germline values: CDR1 SGHTA, CDR2 FQGTGA. This CDR3 is built from 16 residues. As DNA, the CDR3 is TGTGCCAGCAGCTTAACGACCGGGTCCTCCTACAATGAGCAGTTCTTC. Translating gives CASSLTTGSSYNEQFF.

The CDR3 sequence: CASSSGQGATDTQYF. DNA of the CDR3: TGTGCCAGCAGCAGCGGCCAGGGGGCAACAGATACGCAGTATTTT. This chain joins TRBV9 and TRBJ2-3; TRBD1 matches at 8 bases. The CDR3 covers 15 residues. V was pared by 4 bases and J by 3 bases, with 7 bases of the junction left unmatched. Germline assignment: CDR1 SGDLS and CDR2 YYNGEE. Filled out from reference TRBV9 and TRBJ2-3, the complete variable domain reads DSGVTQTPKHLITATGQRVTLRCSPRSGDLSVYWYQQSLDQGLQFLIQYYNGEERAKGNILERFSAQQFPDLHSELNLSSLELGDSALYFCASSSGQGATDTQYFGPGTRLTVL.

The chain is built from TRBV7-3 and TRBJ2-1; tentatively, D is TRBD1 (6 bases). Trimming removed 5 bases at V and 12 bases at J, with 17 bases between. Per germline, CDR1 SGHTA and CDR2 FQGTGA. The CDR3 totals 13 residues. The CDR3 is CASSPSGQSRQFF. The CDR3 region has the DNA TGTGCCAGCAGCCCCTCAGGACAGTCAAGGCAGTTCTTC.

This chain connects TRBV24-1 to TRBJ2-7; D perhaps matches TRBD1 (6 bases). Germline CDR1 KGHDR, CDR2 SFDVKD. CDR3 size: 15 residues. The V end was cut by 8 bases, the J end by 3 bases, with 19 bases between. The CDR3 sequence is CATIVVPGHLYEQYF. The CDR3 DNA reads TGTGCCACCATCGTAGTCCCGGGACACCTCTACGAGCAGTACTTC.

The chain recombines TRBV7-2 with TRBJ1-4; 8 bases line up with TRBD1. Germline V lookup: CDR1 SGHTA, CDR2 FQGNSA. The CDR3 totals 14 residues. J gave up 8 bases and V 5 bases, and 7 bases lay outside the gene matches. CDR3 sequence reads: CASSPGQVYEKLFF. The CDR3 region has the DNA TGTGCCAGCAGCCCGGGACAGGTTTACGAAAAACTGTTTTTT.

The chain links TRBV28 to TRBJ2-7, with 8 bases fitting TRBD1. Trimming took 10 bases from V and 5 from J; bases not matched to a gene: 13. This CDR3 comprises 14 residues. From germline, CDR1 is MDHEN and CDR2 SYDVKM. Here the CDR3 DNA reads TGTGCCACTGCGACAGGGGAGTACAGTGACGAGCAGTACTTC. It yields the protein CATATGEYSDEQYF.

The V and J genes are TRBV5-5 and TRBJ1-2, with TRBD1 matching over 7 bases. Germline V gene sequence: CDR1 SGHKS, CDR2 YYEKEE (reference sequence). The trim removed 5 bases at V and 4 bases at J, leaving 11 bases unmatched. The CDR3 spans 15 residues. The CDR3 sequence is CASSLEPQGIYGYTF. The CDR3 DNA reads as TGTGCCAGCAGTCTCGAGCCACAGGGGATCTATGGCTACACCTTC.

This chain joins TRBV27 and TRBJ2-1; D might be TRBD1 (6 bases). The V and J ends lost 0 bases and 0 bases respectively, with 9 bases between them. CDR3 length: 16 amino acids. Germline V CDR1 and CDR2: MNHEY, SMNVEV (reference sequence). In DNA form, the CDR3 reads TGTGCCAGCAGTTTATCGACGGGACACTCCTACAATGAGCAGTTCTTC. This translates into CASSLSTGHSYNEQFF.

In its sample, this clone was seen once. The gene calls are TRBV7-9 and TRBJ2-5; possible D gene TRBD1, 6 bases. Per germline, CDR1 SEHNR and CDR2 FQNEAQ (reference sequence). The CDR3 extends over 14 amino acids. V was cut by 7 bases and J by 0 bases, with 12 bases left in between. The CDR3 is CASNKDRYQETQYF. The DNA for the CDR3 is TGTGCCAGCAACAAAGACAGGTACCAAGAGACCCAGTACTTC.

The chain has TRBV5-4 and TRBJ1-5, with TRBD1 matching 8 bases. The germline gives CDR1 SGHNT, CDR2 YYREEE (reference sequence). The CDR3 is made up of 15 amino acids. After removal of 4 bases from V and 6 bases from J, the junction contained 9 bases not matched to a gene. The CDR3 DNA sequence: TGTGCCAGCAGCCCGACCCCGGGACAGGTTCAGCCCCAGCATTTT. Translation gives CASSPTPGQVQPQHF.

The V gene is TRBV7-3, the J gene TRBJ2-7; 9 nucleotides agree with TRBD2. The germline V gene has CDR1 SGHTA and CDR2 FQGTGA. J gave up 5 bases and V 4 bases, and 12 bases lay outside the gene matches. CDR3 length: 16 amino acids. The CDR3 bases are TGTGCCAGCAGCTCACAGACGGCGGGAGGGAGGAACGAGCAGTACTTC. This sequence encodes CASSSQTAGGRNEQYF.

Concerning this clone: A junction end diverges from the germline sequence, so it may reflect a read error. The V and J genes are TRBV15 and TRBJ2-3, with a possible D match to TRBD2 (5 bases). Germline V lookup: CDR1 LNHNV, CDR2 YYDKDF (reference sequence). The CDR3 is 17 amino acids. DNA for the CDR3: TGTGCCACCAGCGGAGAGGGAGAGTGGGTTCGCACAGATACGCAGTATTTT. Translated: CATSGEGEWVRTDTQYF.

CDR3 in amino acids: CASSERSLANEQYF. In nucleotides, the CDR3 is TGTGCCAGCAGTGAAAGGTCCCTAGCGAACGAGCAGTACTTC. The V gene is TRBV6-1, the J gene TRBJ2-7, with D possibly TRBD2 on 6 matching bases. Germline-derived CDR1 and CDR2 are MNHNS and SASEGT. The V gene lost 2 bases and the J gene lost 5 bases, with 13 bases spanning the gap. The CDR3 sequence is 14 residues long.

The J gene is TRBJ2-1, the V gene TRBV6-4; 10 bases align to TRBD1. This CDR3 comprises 14 residues. Germline V lookup: CDR1 MRHNA, CDR2 SNTAGT. V shed 2 bases and J 9 bases; nucleotides not matched to a gene: 4. CDR3 residues: CASSDTDRGTEQFF. In DNA, the CDR3 is TGTGCCAGCAGTGACACGGACAGGGGGACTGAGCAGTTCTTC.

This chain connects TRBV28 to TRBJ1-1; D is ambiguous. Looked up from germline, CDR1 is MDHEN and CDR2 is SYDVKM. The ends were cut back, 5 bases at V and 3 bases at J, with 4 bases in the middle. The CDR3 totals 11 residues. The CDR3 is CASSRYTEAFF. The CDR3 DNA reads TGTGCCAGCAGTCGTTACACTGAAGCTTTCTTT.

The V call is TRBV18, the J call TRBJ1-1; D gene ambiguous. The CDR3 is made up of 12 amino acids. Germline V gives CDR1 KGHSH, CDR2 LQKENI. The V and J ends lost 4 bases and 6 bases respectively, with 9 bases between them. The CDR3 is CASSLRGAEAFF. CDR3 coding DNA: TGTGCCAGCTCACTCCGAGGCGCTGAAGCTTTCTTT.

As DNA, the CDR3 is TGTGCCAGTAGTCCCAGGGGGAAAAACAATGAGCAGTTCTTC. Protein: CASSPRGKNNEQFF. The chain employs TRBV19 and TRBJ2-1, with 7 bases that match TRBD1. The germline V gene encodes CDR1 LNHDA and CDR2 SQIVND (reference sequence). V trimming: 5 bases; J trimming: 5 bases; junction bases outside the gene matches: 6. The CDR3 covers 14 residues.

The genes are TRBV30 and TRBJ1-5; D unresolved. The CDR3 contains 13 residues. Trimming cost V 2 bases and J 7 bases, with 12 bases left between them. Germline CDR1 reads GTSNPN; CDR2 reads SVGIG (reference sequence). CDR3 DNA sequence: TGTGCCTGGAGTAGTACTTCGGGGCAGCCCCAGCATTTT. Protein product: CAWSSTSGQPQHF.

The V and J genes are TRBV3-1 (or the pseudogene TRBV3-2) and TRBJ1-1; no clear D. The CDR3 runs to 14 residues. Trimming took 4 bases from V and 1 from J, leaving 10 bases between them. Germline V gives CDR1 LGHDT, CDR2 YNNKEL (reference sequence). The CDR3 region is CASSRLHGNTEAFF. The CDR3 region has the DNA TGTGCCAGCAGCCGGCTTCATGGGAACACTGAAGCTTTCTTT.